These T cell receptor beta chains were read from a single sample in a study of OX40 agonist ivuxolimab in advanced cancers. TCRdb's table, derived via immunoSEQ multiplex PCR, lists solely in-frame clones and lacks some. The sample lists tens of thousands of clones; about 93% were seen once. Source: CD4+ or CD8+ T cells sorted from blood, taken in a trial of the OX40 agonist ivuxolimab. The receptors here all came from an adult with an advanced solid tumor such as melanoma, head and neck, liver or kidney cancer. The CDR3 runs from the conserved cysteine through the conserved F or W. The D gene is left open where the match is weak. The size entry is marked missing in some rows and otherwise reads once, few, many or a size class.

v_call	clone_size	d_call	j_call	cdr3_nt	cdr3_aa
TRBV7-9	once	-	TRBJ2-3	TGTGCTATCCTTTTTTTCGGGCCTGGGGGAGATACGCAGTATTTT	CAILFFGPGGDTQYF
TRBV11-2	-	TRBD2	TRBJ2-5	TGTGCCAGCATGACGCTAGCGGGGCAAGAGACCCAGTACTTC	CASMTLAGQETQYF
TRBV19	few	-	TRBJ2-5	TGTGCCAGTAGTTCTCATGGAGGGCCCGTGGCCCAGTACTTC	CASSSHGGPVAQYF
TRBV4-2	-	-	TRBJ2-7	TGTGCCAGCAGCCAAGATATCCCGAGCTACGAGCAGTACTTC	CASSQDIPSYEQYF
TRBV9	-	TRBD2	TRBJ2-5	TGTGCCAGCAGCCCTTCGACTAGCGGGAGCGACCAAGAGACCCAGTACTTC	CASSPSTSGSDQETQYF
TRBV25-1	-	TRBD1	TRBJ2-7	TGTGCCAGCAGTGAATCCGGGACAGGCCCCGACGAGCAGTACTTC	CASSESGTGPDEQYF
TRBV28	-	-	TRBJ1-4	TGTGCCAGCAGTTTCCCGGACAGCGTTAATGAAAAACTGTTTTTT	CASSFPDSVNEKLFF
TRBV10-2	-	TRBD2	TRBJ2-1	TGCGCCAGCATGGGACTAGCGGGAGTGGATGAGCAGTTCTTC	CASMGLAGVDEQFF
TRBV7-9	-	TRBD2	TRBJ2-3	TGTGCCAGCAGCCCTCTAGCGGGTCCTAGCACAGATACGCAGTATTTT	CASSPLAGPSTDTQYF
TRBV7-9	-	-	TRBJ1-2	TGTGCCAGCAGCTTAGCGGCCAGTTTCGAGTTCCTCTATGGCTACACCTTC	CASSLAASFEFLYGYTF
TRBV7-7	-	-	TRBJ1-1	TGTGCTAGCAGCGCAAAGCAGGGATCTGAAGCTTTCTTT	CASSAKQGSEAFF
TRBV5-8	-	TRBD1	TRBJ1-2	TGTGCCAGCAGCATCGACAGGGTGACCCGCGCCTATGGCTACACCTTC	CASSIDRVTRAYGYTF
TRBV29-1	-	TRBD1	TRBJ2-7	TGCAGCGTTGCCGGGACAGGGGGATACGAGCAGTACTTC	CSVAGTGGYEQYF
TRBV6-5	-	TRBD1	TRBJ2-7	TGTGCCAGCAGTTCCACAGGGACAGGGAGCTACGAGCAGTACTTC	CASSSTGTGSYEQYF
TRBV28	-	-	TRBJ2-7	TGTGCCAGCAGTTTCCCCACCCACGGAGGCGAGCAGTACTTC	CASSFPTHGGEQYF
TRBV13	-	-	TRBJ2-7	TGTGCCAGCAGCAAGACAGGGAGGGAGTTAGAGCAGTACTTC	CASSKTGRELEQYF
TRBV28	-	-	TRBJ2-1	TGTGCCAGCAGTCTCCCGCTTGGGGACCCAGGCCCCTACAATGAGCAGTTCTTC	CASSLPLGDPGPYNEQFF
TRBV19	-	-	TRBJ2-7	TGTGCCAGTTCCCCCACCCCTCACGAGCAGTACTTC	CASSPTPHEQYF
TRBV28	-	-	TRBJ2-1	TGTGCCAGCAGTTTTTTTGGTTTTAGCTCCTACAATGAGCAGTTCTTC	CASSFFGFSSYNEQFF